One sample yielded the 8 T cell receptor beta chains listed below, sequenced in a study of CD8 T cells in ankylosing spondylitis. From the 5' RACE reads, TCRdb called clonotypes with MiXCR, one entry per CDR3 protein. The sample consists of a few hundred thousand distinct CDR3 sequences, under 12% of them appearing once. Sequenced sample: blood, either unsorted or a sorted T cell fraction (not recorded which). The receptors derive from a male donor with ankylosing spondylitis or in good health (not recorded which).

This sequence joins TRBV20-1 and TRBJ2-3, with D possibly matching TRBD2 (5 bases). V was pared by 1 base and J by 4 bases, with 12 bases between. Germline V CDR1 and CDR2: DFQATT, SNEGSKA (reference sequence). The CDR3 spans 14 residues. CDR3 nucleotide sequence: TGCAGTGCTAGAGTGAGAGGGCCCCCAGATACGCAGTATTTT. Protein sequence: CSARVRGPPDTQYF.

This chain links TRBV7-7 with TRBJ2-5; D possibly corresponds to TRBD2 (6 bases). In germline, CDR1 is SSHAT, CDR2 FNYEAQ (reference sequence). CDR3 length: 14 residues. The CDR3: CASGPTVTQETQYF. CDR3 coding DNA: TGTGCTAGCGGCCCGACAGTTACTCAAGAGACCCAGTACTTC.

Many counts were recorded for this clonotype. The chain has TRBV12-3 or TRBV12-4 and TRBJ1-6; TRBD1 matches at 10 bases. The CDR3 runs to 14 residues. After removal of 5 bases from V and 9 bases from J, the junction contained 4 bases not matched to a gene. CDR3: CASSPGQGTSPLHF. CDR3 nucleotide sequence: TGTGCCAGCAGTCCGGGACAGGGGACTTCACCCCTCCACTTT.

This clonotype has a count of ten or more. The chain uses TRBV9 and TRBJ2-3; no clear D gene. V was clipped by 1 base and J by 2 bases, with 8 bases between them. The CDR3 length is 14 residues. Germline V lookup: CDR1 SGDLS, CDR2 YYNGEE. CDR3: CASSVSAFTDTQYF. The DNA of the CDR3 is TGTGCCAGCAGCGTATCGGCCTTCACAGATACGCAGTATTTT.

The CDR3 bases are TGCGCCAGCAGCCGTACCGGGACTAGCGGGGGGGCCGAAGATACGCAGTATTTT. It encodes CASSRTGTSGGAEDTQYF. The chain has TRBV5-1 and TRBJ2-3; 16 bases are a match to TRBD2. After removal of 4 bases from V and 5 bases from J, the junction contained 10 bases not matched to a gene. Germline V gene data show CDR1 as SGHRS and CDR2 as YFSETQ. The CDR3 has 18 residues.

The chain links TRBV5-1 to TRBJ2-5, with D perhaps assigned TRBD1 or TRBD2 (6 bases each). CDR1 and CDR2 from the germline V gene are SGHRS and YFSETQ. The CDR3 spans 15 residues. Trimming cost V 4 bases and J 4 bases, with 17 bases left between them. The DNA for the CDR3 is TGCGCCAGCAGCCCTAGCGCAGGACAGATAGAGACCCAGTACTTC. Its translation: CASSPSAGQIETQYF.

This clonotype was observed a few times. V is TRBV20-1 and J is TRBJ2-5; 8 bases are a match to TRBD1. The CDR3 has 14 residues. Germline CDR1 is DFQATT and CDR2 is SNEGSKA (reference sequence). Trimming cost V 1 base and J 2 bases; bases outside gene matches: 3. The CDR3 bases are TGCAGTGCTAGAGCGTGGACAGGGCAAGAGACCCAGTACTTC. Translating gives CSARAWTGQETQYF.

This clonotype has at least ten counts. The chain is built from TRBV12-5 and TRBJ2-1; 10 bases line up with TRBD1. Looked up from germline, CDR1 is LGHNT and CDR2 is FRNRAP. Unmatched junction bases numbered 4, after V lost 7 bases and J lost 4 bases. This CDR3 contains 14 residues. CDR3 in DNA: TGTGCTAGTGTTCCGGGACAGGGGTACAATGAGCAGTTCTTC. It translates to CASVPGQGYNEQFF.